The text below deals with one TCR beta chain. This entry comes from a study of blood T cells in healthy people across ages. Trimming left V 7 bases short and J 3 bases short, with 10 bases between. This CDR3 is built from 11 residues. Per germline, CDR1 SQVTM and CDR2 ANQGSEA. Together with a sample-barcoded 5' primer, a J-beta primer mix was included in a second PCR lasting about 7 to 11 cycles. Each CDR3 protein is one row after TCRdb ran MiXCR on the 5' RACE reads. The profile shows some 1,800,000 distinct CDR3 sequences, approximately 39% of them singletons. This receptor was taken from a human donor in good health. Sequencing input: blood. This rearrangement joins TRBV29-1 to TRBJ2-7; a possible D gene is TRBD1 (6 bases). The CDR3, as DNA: TGCAGCGGCCGGGACAACTACGAGCAGTACTTC. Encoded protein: CSGRDNYEQYF.